This TCR beta chain was identified in a study of cytomegalovirus exposure and HLA in healthy donors. Sampled while nominally healthy, donors likely had unrecorded immune exposures. PCR primers comprised 60 Vbeta and 13 Jbeta primers. Sequencing used immunoSEQ multiplex PCR; TCRdb keeps in-frame clones, though not all of them. The table has around 170,000 clones, approximately 80% seen once. The study's findings and limits: Later analysis revealed greater clonal expansion in HLA-associated TCR beta chains than in equally common others.

A word on this clone: Its cognate antigen is unknown.

The receptor comes from a woman in her 50s in good health and CMV-seronegative. Sample: PBMCs.

The CDR3 coding sequence is TGTGCCAGCGGGCGGGACATTCAGTACTTC. Protein sequence: CASGRDIQYF. The genes are TRBV28 and TRBJ2-4; a weak D match, TRBD2 (5 bases). This CDR3 contains 10 residues. Trimming took off 8 bases at V and 8 bases at J, with 7 bases between the two ends. Germline CDR1 MDHEN, CDR2 SYDVKM.